This TCR beta chain was found in a study of somatic mutations in cytotoxic T cells in rheumatoid arthritis. Whole-study findings and limits: It was in rheumatoid arthritis patients, but not in healthy controls, that CD8+ clonality increased with age.

As concerns this clone: Its antigen is unknown.

This CDR3 has 14 amino acids. Trimming pared 5 bases from V and 0 bases from J, leaving 10 bases between. From germline, CDR1 is SGHAT and CDR2 FQNNGV. Sequencing was performed with immunoSEQ multiplex PCR; in TCRdb, only in-frame clones are kept and a portion is missing. The sample has 7,500 to 10,000 clones, roughly 85% seen once. V usage is TRBV11-2 and J usage is TRBJ1-1, with D unclear. What was sequenced was CD8+ T cells sorted from blood. The receptor was isolated from an adult with rheumatoid arthritis. The DNA for the CDR3 is TGTGCCAGCAGCGTCGACCCCCTGAACACTGAAGCTTTCTTT. Residues: CASSVDPLNTEAFF.